What follows are 19 T cell receptor beta chains derived from one specimen sequenced in a study of cytomegalovirus exposure and HLA in healthy donors. The study ran its PCR with 60 Vbeta and 13 Jbeta primers. Libraries were prepared by immunoSEQ multiplex PCR; TCRdb keeps only in-frame clonotypes and omits some of them. Of some 190,000 clones listed, over 60% were seen once; the top ten hold roughly 1.5%. Specimen: PBMCs. The receptor set was obtained from a man aged 18 to 35 in good health and CMV-seronegative.

This chain connects TRBV5-4 to TRBJ2-1, with 10 bases lining up with TRBD2. The germline gives CDR1 SGHNT, CDR2 YYREEE (reference sequence). This CDR3 comprises 17 residues. The junction had 15 bases not matched to a gene; V was cut back by 3 bases and J by 9 bases. CDR3 sequence (DNA): TGTGCCAGCAGCTCCCTAATACTTAGCGGGGGGCCGGGTGAGCAGTTCTTC. Translation gives CASSSLILSGGPGEQFF.

As to this clone: Other DNA sequences of this sample code for an identical CDR3. The rearrangement joins TRBV7-9 to TRBJ1-1; 7 bases fit TRBD1. The V gene end was trimmed by 0 bases and the J gene end by 2 bases; junction bases not matched to a gene: 0. CDR3 length equals 14 residues. From germline, CDR1 is SEHNR and CDR2 FQNEAQ (reference sequence). This CDR3 is CASSLAGGNTEAFF. In nucleotides, the CDR3 is TGTGCCAGCAGCTTAGCAGGGGGCAACACTGAAGCTTTCTTT.

The chain joins TRBV11-2 to TRBJ1-4, with D perhaps TRBD1 (5 bases). The V gene's germline CDR1 is SGHAT and CDR2 FQNNGV. Trimming stripped 1 base from V and 0 bases from J, with 12 bases between. The CDR3 length is 17 residues. CDR3 sequence reads: CASSLVLQVATNEKLFF. The CDR3 region has the DNA TGTGCCAGCAGCTTAGTTTTACAGGTTGCAACTAATGAAAAACTGTTTTTT.

In this sample, this clone turned up a few times. The V gene is TRBV27, the J gene TRBJ1-1; D is perhaps TRBD1 (5 bases). The germline V and J ends were trimmed by 5 bases and 2 bases, with 12 bases remaining between them. The CDR3 totals 14 residues. Per the germline V gene, CDR1 is MNHEY and CDR2 is SMNVEV (reference sequence). This chain's CDR3 is CASSRWTTNTEAFF. The CDR3 DNA is TGTGCCAGCAGTCGCTGGACAACAAACACTGAAGCTTTCTTT.

The chain joins TRBV30 to TRBJ1-5, with D possibly TRBD1 on 6 matching bases. The length of the CDR3 is 15 residues. Trimming pared 2 bases from V and 1 base from J, leaving 12 bases between. Germline values: CDR1 GTSNPN, CDR2 SVGIG (reference sequence). CDR3: CAWSPTGRSNQPQHF. In DNA form, the CDR3 reads TGTGCCTGGAGTCCGACAGGACGGAGCAATCAGCCCCAGCATTTT.

This clone was seen a single time. This rearrangement joins TRBV1 to TRBJ1-1. TRBV1 corresponds to a pseudogene. The CDR3 covers 14 residues. In DNA form, the CDR3 reads TGCACCAGCAGCCAAGGGCGAGGGAACACTGAAGCTTTCTTT. Encoded protein: CTSSQGRGNTEAFF.

This clone has only one observation. V is TRBV5-3 and J is TRBJ2-7; TRBD2 is a possible D gene (6 bases). TRBV5-3 is an ORF, and what it does is uncertain. There are 14 residues in the CDR3. V lost 0 bases and J 6 bases, leaving 13 bases between the germline ends. The CDR3 nucleotides are TGTGCCAGAAGCTTGGGGAGGGTCCCCCGCGAGCAGTACTTC. Protein sequence: CARSLGRVPREQYF.

The rearrangement joins TRBV4-1 to TRBJ1-1, with unresolved D. The CDR3 extends over 15 amino acids. The germline V gene has CDR1 MGHRA and CDR2 YSYEKL. Trimming took 6 bases from V and 4 from J, leaving 18 bases between them. The chain's CDR3 is CASSERERWSTEAFF. As DNA, the CDR3 is TGCGCCAGCAGTGAAAGGGAGCGGTGGAGCACTGAAGCTTTCTTT.

This clone was counted between two and nine times. V is TRBV7-2 and J is TRBJ1-1; D possibly corresponds to TRBD1 (6 bases). This CDR3 spans 15 amino acids. V gave up 5 bases and J gave up 1 base, with 14 bases separating them. Germline loops: CDR1 SGHTA, CDR2 FQGNSA. The CDR3 region is CASSPRQAANTEAFF. Written as DNA, the CDR3 is TGTGCCAGCAGCCCAAGACAGGCAGCGAACACTGAAGCTTTCTTT.

The chain employs TRBV27 and TRBJ1-3; D not certain. V shed 3 bases and J shed 4 bases, with 7 bases lying between them. The germline V gene has CDR1 MNHEY and CDR2 SMNVEV (reference sequence). This CDR3 contains 13 residues. This CDR3 reads CASSLTGGNTIYF. CDR3 bases: TGTGCCAGCAGTTTGACGGGGGGAAACACCATATATTTT.

V usage is TRBV21-1 and J usage is TRBJ2-5; whether TRBD2, the table's D call, matches the DNA was not checked. TRBV21-1 is tagged as a pseudogene. CDR3 length equals 18 residues. CDR3 DNA: TGTGCCAGCAGCAAAGACGGGGTGCCAGAGAGGAAAGGAGAGACCCAGTACTTC. Amino acid sequence: CASSKDGVPERKGETQYF.

The chain employs TRBV6-5 and TRBJ1-1; D remains unclear. The CDR3 extends over 14 amino acids. V shed 2 bases and J shed 1 base, with 8 bases lying between them. The germline V gene has CDR1 MNHEY and CDR2 SVGAGI. CDR3 DNA: TGTGCCAGCAGTTACGGCAGGAAGAACACTGAAGCTTTCTTT. It is translated as CASSYGRKNTEAFF.

The chain links TRBV6-6 to TRBJ1-4, with D possibly being TRBD1 (6 bases). There are 13 residues in the CDR3. Per germline, CDR1 MNHNY and CDR2 SVGAGI (reference sequence). The germline V and J ends were trimmed by 8 bases and 3 bases, with 10 bases remaining between them. The CDR3, as DNA: TGTGCCAGCCTACAGGGACCTAATGAAAAACTGTTTTTT. It yields the protein CASLQGPNEKLFF.

The rearrangement joins TRBV5-1 to TRBJ1-5; 9 bases fit TRBD1. Trimming cost V 1 base and J 6 bases; bases outside gene matches: 8. There are 16 residues in the CDR3. Germline V gene lookup returns CDR1 SGHRS and CDR2 YFSETQ. CDR3 region: CASSLSVTGGTQPQHF. CDR3 nucleotides: TGCGCCAGCAGCTTGTCAGTGACAGGGGGTACTCAGCCCCAGCATTTT.

This clone came up a few times. The chain couples TRBV27 to TRBJ2-7; 7 nucleotides agree with TRBD1. The CDR3 length is 16 residues. Germline V gene data show CDR1 as MNHEY and CDR2 as SMNVEV (reference sequence). Trimming at V came to 5 bases and at J to 1 base, leaving 11 bases not matched to a gene. The chain's CDR3 is CASSRSRQGVSYEQYF. CDR3 DNA: TGTGCCAGCAGTAGGAGTCGACAGGGCGTATCCTACGAGCAGTACTTC.

The V and J genes are TRBV30 and TRBJ2-5; D unresolved. The V end was cut by 5 bases, the J end by 4 bases, with 14 bases between. The CDR3 runs 13 residues. Germline V gene lookup returns CDR1 GTSNPN and CDR2 SVGIG (reference sequence). The CDR3 is CAWSRARGETQYF. CDR3 DNA sequence: TGTGCCTGGTCCCGAGCGAGAGGAGAGACCCAGTACTTC.

The V gene is TRBV4-1, the J gene TRBJ2-7; D unresolved. The CDR3 has 13 amino acids. The ends were cut back, 3 bases at V and 3 bases at J, with 9 bases in the middle. Germline CDR1 is MGHRA and CDR2 is YSYEKL. The DNA for the CDR3 is TGCGCCAGCAGCCATCCCCCCTTCTACGAGCAGTACTTC. Amino acid sequence: CASSHPPFYEQYF.

In this sample, this clone turned up once. Within the sample, other DNA sequences also encode this same CDR3. The chain joins TRBV5-1 to TRBJ1-1; 8 bases agree with TRBD1. The CDR3 is 14 residues long. The V and J ends lost 4 bases and 0 bases, in that order; junction bases with no gene match: 2. CDR1 is SGHRS, CDR2 YFSETQ, per germline. The CDR3 protein is CASSLGQVNTEAFF. The CDR3, as DNA: TGCGCCAGCAGCCTGGGACAGGTGAACACTGAAGCTTTCTTT. Full variable domain (remainder filled in from reference TRBV5-1 and TRBJ1-1): KAGVTQTPRYLIKTRGQQVTLSCSPISGHRSVSWYQQTPGQGLQFLFEYFSETQRNKGNFPGRFSGRQFSNSRSEMNVSTLELGDSALYLCASSLGQVNTEAFFGQGTRLTVV.

The rearrangement joins TRBV30 to TRBJ1-5; D not certain. The CDR3 contains 14 residues. Germline V gene data show CDR1 as GTSNPN and CDR2 as SVGIG (reference sequence). Trimming took off 5 bases at V and 5 bases at J, with 16 bases between the two ends. The CDR3 loop is CAWGGPLQDQPQHF. As DNA, the CDR3 is TGTGCCTGGGGAGGCCCTCTCCAGGATCAGCCCCAGCATTTT.